These T cell receptor beta chains were read from a single sample in a study of regulatory T cells in long-lasting Graves disease. From the multiplex PCR reads, TCRdb called clonotypes with MiXCR, one entry per CDR3 protein. The sample consists of a few hundred thousand distinct CDR3 sequences, more than 20% of them appearing once. The sequenced sample was peripheral blood mononuclear cells (PBMCs), obtained when the disease was refractory, from a patient treated with antithyroid drugs. Source of these receptors: a woman between 40 and 50 years old with Graves disease. Both conserved end residues are part of each CDR3. A D gene is named only where the DNA matches it firmly. Some rows have no size entry. The others give once, few or many, or a class for an expanded clone.

J: TRBJ2-5; V: TRBV7-2; D: NA; size: many; CDR3: CASSLGEGKRVPGSTPQETQYF; DNA: TGTGCCAGCAGCTTAGGCGAGGGGAAGCGAGTTCCCGGATCCACGCCTCAAGAGACCCAGTACTTC
J: TRBJ1-5; V: TRBV20-1; D: NA; size: few; CDR3: CSARENGFLNQPQHF; DNA: TGCAGTGCTAGAGAAAACGGGTTTCTCAATCAGCCCCAGCATTTT
J: TRBJ1-6; V: TRBV3-1; D: NA; size: few; CDR3: CASSQGWDGNSPLHF; DNA: TGTGCCAGCAGCCAAGGGTGGGACGGTAATTCACCCCTCCACTTT
J: TRBJ2-7; V: TRBV28; D: TRBD2; size: many; CDR3: CASSPSGSLDEQYF; DNA: TGTGCCAGCAGCCCAAGCGGGAGCCTAGACGAGCAGTACTTC
J: TRBJ2-7; V: TRBV27; D: TRBD1; size: NA; CDR3: CASSSSDRGPYEQYF; DNA: TGTGCCAGCAGTTCCTCGGACAGGGGTCCCTACGAGCAGTACTTC
J: TRBJ1-5; V: TRBV12-3/TRBV12-4; D: TRBD1; size: once; CDR3: CASSLYSLGTVGNQPQHF; DNA: TGTGCCAGCAGTCTCTACTCGCTCGGGACAGTCGGCAATCAGCCCCAGCATTTT
J: TRBJ2-1; V: TRBV6-5; D: TRBD2; size: many; CDR3: CASSYSAGEGPNEQFF; DNA: TGTGCCAGCAGTTACTCGGCGGGAGAAGGGCCCAATGAGCAGTTCTTC
J: TRBJ2-7; V: TRBV29-1; D: TRBD1; size: few; CDR3: CSISPGDRGYEQYF; DNA: TGCAGCATTTCCCCAGGGGACAGGGGCTACGAGCAGTACTTC
J: TRBJ2-2; V: TRBV12-3/TRBV12-4; D: NA; size: many; CDR3: CASSLGGNTGELFF; DNA: TGTGCCAGCAGTTTAGGAGGGAACACCGGGGAGCTGTTTTTT
J: TRBJ2-7; V: TRBV18; D: NA; size: NA; CDR3: CASSPPSRTYEQYF; DNA: TGTGCCAGCTCACCACCGTCCCGAACCTACGAGCAGTACTTC
J: TRBJ2-7; V: TRBV2; D: TRBD2; size: many; CDR3: CASSVTSVNYEQYF; DNA: TGTGCCAGCAGTGTGACTAGCGTAAACTACGAGCAGTACTTC
J: TRBJ1-4; V: TRBV25-1; D: NA; size: many; CDR3: CASRDRSTNEKLFF; DNA: TGTGCCAGCCGGGACCGCTCAACTAATGAAAAACTGTTTTTT
J: TRBJ1-2; V: TRBV10-2; D: NA; size: NA; CDR3: CANSVSRGRGIDYGYTF; DNA: TGCGCCAACAGTGTATCCCGGGGTAGGGGTATTGACTATGGCTACACCTTC
J: TRBJ2-7; V: TRBV4-2; D: NA; size: NA; CDR3: CASSQQVGTRSYEQYF; DNA: TGTGCCAGCAGCCAACAGGTTGGGACAAGATCCTACGAGCAGTACTTC
J: TRBJ1-2; V: TRBV27; D: NA; size: NA; CDR3: CASSPTIGMGEGYAF; DNA: TGTGCCAGCAGTCCCACGATAGGGATGGGTGAGGGCTACGCCTTC
J: TRBJ1-1; V: TRBV6-1; D: NA; size: few; CDR3: CASSVWAGTEAFF; DNA: TGCGCCAGCAGTGTGTGGGCTGGCACTGAAGCTTTCTTT
J: TRBJ2-5; V: TRBV12-3/TRBV12-4; D: NA; size: NA; CDR3: CASSLVGRQETQYF; DNA: TGTGCCAGCAGTTTAGTGGGCAGGCAAGAGACCCAGTACTTC
J: TRBJ1-4; V: TRBV19; D: TRBD1; size: NA; CDR3: CAANTPGQGGEKLFF; DNA: TGTGCCGCCAACACCCCGGGACAGGGTGGTGAAAAACTGTTTTTT
J: TRBJ2-5; V: TRBV29-1; D: NA; size: few; CDR3: CSVVVQGPGETQYF; DNA: TGCAGCGTTGTGGTACAGGGTCCTGGGGAGACCCAGTACTTC
J: TRBJ2-5; V: TRBV29-1; D: NA; size: many; CDR3: CSGWAETQYF; DNA: TGCAGCGGGTGGGCCGAGACCCAGTACTTC
J: TRBJ2-1; V: TRBV27; D: TRBD1; size: NA; CDR3: CASRRTGGGLSSYNEQFF; DNA: TGTGCCAGCAGACGGACAGGCGGCGGGCTTAGCTCCTACAATGAGCAGTTCTTC
J: TRBJ2-2; V: TRBV5-5; D: NA; size: few; CDR3: CASSLGTMNTGELFF; DNA: TGTGCCAGCAGCTTGGGCACTATGAACACCGGGGAGCTGTTTTTT
J: TRBJ2-6; V: TRBV9; D: TRBD1; size: few; CDR3: CASQLSAGGATGANVLTF; DNA: TGTGCCAGCCAGCTCTCAGCAGGGGGTGCTACTGGGGCCAACGTCCTGACTTTC
J: TRBJ1-6; V: TRBV28; D: NA; size: many; CDR3: CASRSYQSPLHF; DNA: TGTGCCAGCAGGTCTTACCAGTCACCCCTCCACTTT
J: TRBJ1-5; V: TRBV13; D: NA; size: few; CDR3: CASSHGTIGQPQHF; DNA: TGTGCCAGCAGCCACGGGACAATCGGACAGCCCCAGCATTTT
J: TRBJ1-5; V: TRBV7-9; D: NA; size: few; CDR3: CASSLGESQPQHF; DNA: TGTGCCAGCAGCTTAGGGGAGAGCCAGCCCCAGCATTTT
J: TRBJ2-2; V: TRBV6-1; D: TRBD1; size: few; CDR3: CASRSDRGLGELFF; DNA: TGTGCCAGCAGGTCCGACAGGGGCCTCGGGGAGCTGTTTTTT
J: TRBJ1-4; V: TRBV20-1; D: NA; size: many; CDR3: CSARANEKLFF; DNA: TGCAGTGCTAGAGCTAATGAAAAACTGTTTTTT
J: TRBJ1-1; V: TRBV28; D: TRBD1; size: many; CDR3: CASSNRTGRIDMNTEAFF; DNA: TGTGCCAGCAGTAACCGGACAGGCCGCATTGACATGAACACTGAAGCTTTCTTT
J: TRBJ2-5; V: TRBV28; D: NA; size: many; CDR3: CASSRKVAQETQYF; DNA: TGTGCCAGCAGCCGAAAGGTTGCCCAAGAGACCCAGTACTTC
J: TRBJ2-5; V: TRBV10-2; D: TRBD2; size: few; CDR3: CASGTSGNQETQYF; DNA: TGCGCCAGCGGGACTAGCGGGAACCAAGAGACCCAGTACTTC
J: TRBJ2-7; V: TRBV19; D: TRBD2; size: few; CDR3: CASSMGGLAEQYF; DNA: TGTGCCAGTAGTATGGGCGGACTAGCCGAGCAGTACTTC
J: TRBJ2-7; V: TRBV7-2; D: NA; size: NA; CDR3: CASSSRGLGGEQYF; DNA: TGTGCCAGCAGCTCGCGGGGACTGGGCGGCGAGCAGTACTTC
J: TRBJ2-1; V: TRBV28; D: NA; size: NA; CDR3: CASSSWSKEQFF; DNA: TGTGCCAGCAGTTCATGGTCGAAGGAGCAGTTCTTC
J: TRBJ2-5; V: TRBV7-9; D: NA; size: many; CDR3: CASSPRTEETQYF; DNA: TGTGCCAGCAGCCCTAGGACCGAAGAGACCCAGTACTTC
J: TRBJ2-5; V: TRBV30; D: NA; size: NA; CDR3: CAWSQQETQYF; DNA: TGTGCCTGGAGCCAACAAGAGACCCAGTACTTC
J: TRBJ1-5; V: TRBV19; D: TRBD1; size: NA; CDR3: CASTSTGQGSNQPQHF; DNA: TGTGCCAGTACCTCAACTGGACAGGGAAGCAATCAGCCCCAGCATTTT
J: TRBJ1-6; V: TRBV5-1; D: TRBD1; size: NA; CDR3: CASSLDRGLSPLHF; DNA: TGCGCCAGCAGCTTGGACAGGGGGCTTTCACCCCTCCACTTT
J: TRBJ2-7; V: TRBV28; D: NA; size: many; CDR3: CASSLYGEVPYEQYF; DNA: TGTGCCAGCAGTTTATACGGGGAGGTACCTTACGAGCAGTACTTC
J: TRBJ1-5; V: TRBV7-9; D: NA; size: few; CDR3: CASSPGQHSNQPQHF; DNA: TGTGCCAGCTCACCAGGACAGCATTCAAATCAGCCCCAGCATTTT
J: TRBJ2-1; V: TRBV6-2/TRBV6-3; D: NA; size: few; CDR3: CASSYGGLSYNEQFF; DNA: TGTGCCAGCAGTTACGGCGGACTCTCCTACAATGAGCAGTTCTTC
J: TRBJ2-5; V: TRBV20-1; D: TRBD2; size: NA; CDR3: CSAIAGGVETQYF; DNA: TGCAGTGCTATAGCGGGAGGGGTAGAGACCCAGTACTTC
J: TRBJ2-3; V: TRBV27; D: TRBD2; size: NA; CDR3: CASSLVLAGDTQYF; DNA: TGTGCCAGCAGTTTAGTTCTAGCGGGAGATACGCAGTATTTT
J: TRBJ2-5; V: TRBV28; D: NA; size: many; CDR3: CASSLRLKWTQYF; DNA: TGTGCCAGCAGTTTACGCCTCAAATGGACCCAGTACTTC
J: TRBJ2-7; V: TRBV7-9; D: NA; size: NA; CDR3: CASSLDEGKGSYEQYF; DNA: TGTGCCAGCAGCCTTGATGAGGGGAAAGGATCCTACGAGCAGTACTTC
J: TRBJ1-4; V: TRBV6-2/TRBV6-3; D: NA; size: NA; CDR3: CASSYDQKLFF; DNA: TGTGCCAGCAGTTACGACCAAAAACTGTTTTTT
J: TRBJ1-1; V: TRBV20-1; D: NA; size: many; CDR3: CSASERFPWAEAFF; DNA: TGCAGTGCTAGTGAACGGTTCCCCTGGGCTGAAGCTTTCTTT
J: TRBJ1-4; V: TRBV6-5; D: NA; size: NA; CDR3: CASSLDKDPNEKLFF; DNA: TGTGCCAGCAGTTTAGACAAGGACCCAAATGAAAAACTGTTTTTT
J: TRBJ1-4; V: TRBV7-9; D: NA; size: NA; CDR3: CASSFGRAENEKLFF; DNA: TGTGCCAGCAGCTTTGGGAGGGCGGAAAATGAAAAACTGTTTTTT
J: TRBJ2-7; V: TRBV20-1; D: TRBD2; size: few; CDR3: CSAHGVAGRPYEQYF; DNA: TGCAGTGCTCACGGAGTAGCGGGAAGACCTTACGAGCAGTACTTC
J: TRBJ2-3; V: TRBV20-1; D: TRBD1; size: few; CDR3: CSVDRALRNTQYF; DNA: TGCAGTGTTGACAGGGCCCTCCGAAATACGCAGTATTTT
J: TRBJ1-2; V: TRBV20-1; D: NA; size: many; CDR3: CSARDGSGGYGYTF; DNA: TGCAGTGCTAGAGACGGGAGTGGGGGCTATGGCTACACCTTC
J: TRBJ2-5; V: TRBV10-3; D: NA; size: many; CDR3: CAIITGLQETQYF; DNA: TGTGCCATCATTACGGGACTCCAAGAGACCCAGTACTTC
J: TRBJ1-2; V: TRBV5-1; D: NA; size: many; CDR3: CASSLLGEGYTF; DNA: TGCGCCAGCAGCTTGCTCGGGGAAGGCTACACCTTC
J: TRBJ2-5; V: TRBV15; D: TRBD1; size: many; CDR3: CATSKTGTVKEETQYF; DNA: TGTGCCACCAGCAAAACCGGGACAGTTAAGGAAGAGACCCAGTACTTC